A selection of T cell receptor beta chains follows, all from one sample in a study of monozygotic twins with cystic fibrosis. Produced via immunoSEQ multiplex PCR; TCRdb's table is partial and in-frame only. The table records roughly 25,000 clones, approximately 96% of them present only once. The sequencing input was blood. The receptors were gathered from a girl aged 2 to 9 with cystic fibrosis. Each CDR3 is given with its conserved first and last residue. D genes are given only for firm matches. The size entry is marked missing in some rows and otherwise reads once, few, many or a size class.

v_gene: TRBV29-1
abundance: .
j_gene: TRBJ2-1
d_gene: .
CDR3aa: CSAERGFENEQFF
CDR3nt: TGCAGCGCCGAACGGGGGTTCGAGAATGAGCAGTTCTTC

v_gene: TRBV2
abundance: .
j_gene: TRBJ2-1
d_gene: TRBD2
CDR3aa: CASSRAGLANNEQFF
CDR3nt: TGTGCCAGCAGTCGCGCAGGACTAGCGAACAATGAGCAGTTCTTC

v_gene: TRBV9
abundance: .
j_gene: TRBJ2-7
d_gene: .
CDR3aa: CASSVDWSYYEQYF
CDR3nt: TGTGCCAGCAGCGTAGATTGGAGTTACTACGAGCAGTACTTC

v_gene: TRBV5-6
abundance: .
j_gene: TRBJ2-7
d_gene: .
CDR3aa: CASSLGAGSSSYEQYF
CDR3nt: TGTGCCAGCAGCTTGGGGGCGGGGTCGAGCTCCTACGAGCAGTACTTC

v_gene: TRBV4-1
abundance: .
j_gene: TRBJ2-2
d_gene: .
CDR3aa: CASSLEAGELFF
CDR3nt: TGCGCCAGCAGCCTGGAAGCCGGGGAGCTGTTTTTT

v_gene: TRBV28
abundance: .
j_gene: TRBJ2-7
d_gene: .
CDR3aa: CASSLSDVSYEQYF
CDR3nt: TGTGCCAGCAGTTTATCGGACGTCTCCTACGAGCAGTACTTC

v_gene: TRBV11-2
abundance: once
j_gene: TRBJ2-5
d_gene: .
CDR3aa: CASSPEWWAETQYF
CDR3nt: TGTGCCAGCAGCCCAGAATGGTGGGCTGAGACCCAGTACTTC

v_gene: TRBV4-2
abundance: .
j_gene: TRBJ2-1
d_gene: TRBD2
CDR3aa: CASSHHTGTRNNEQFF
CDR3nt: TGTGCCAGCAGCCATCACACCGGGACTAGGAACAATGAGCAGTTCTTC

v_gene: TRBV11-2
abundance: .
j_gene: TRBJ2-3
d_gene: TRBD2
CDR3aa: CASSLVPGGSTDTQYF
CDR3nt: TGTGCCAGCAGCTTAGTTCCGGGAGGGAGCACAGATACGCAGTATTTT

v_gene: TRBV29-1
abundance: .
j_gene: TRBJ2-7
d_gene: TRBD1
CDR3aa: CSVETGRSYEQYF
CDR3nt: TGCAGCGTTGAGACAGGGCGATCCTACGAGCAGTACTTC

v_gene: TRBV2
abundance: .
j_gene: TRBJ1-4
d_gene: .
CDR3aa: CASRGRTAKGNEKLFF
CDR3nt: TGTGCCAGCAGGGGCCGGACGGCCAAGGGTAATGAAAAACTGTTTTTT

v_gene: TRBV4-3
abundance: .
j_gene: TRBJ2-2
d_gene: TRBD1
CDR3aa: CASSRDRGTGELFF
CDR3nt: TGCGCCAGCAGCCGGGACAGGGGAACCGGGGAGCTGTTTTTT

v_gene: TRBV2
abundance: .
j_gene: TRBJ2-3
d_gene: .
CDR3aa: CASTPRVVGLDTQYF
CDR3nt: TGTGCCAGCACTCCTAGGGTGGTAGGGCTAGATACGCAGTATTTT

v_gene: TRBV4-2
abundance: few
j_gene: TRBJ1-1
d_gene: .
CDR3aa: CASSQGQRVEEAFF
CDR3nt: TGTGCCAGCAGCCAAGGACAGAGAGTGGAGGAAGCTTTCTTT

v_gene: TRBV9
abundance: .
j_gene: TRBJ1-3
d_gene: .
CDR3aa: CASSAGRISGNTIYF
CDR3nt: TGTGCCAGCAGCGCTGGACGGATCTCTGGAAACACCATATATTTT

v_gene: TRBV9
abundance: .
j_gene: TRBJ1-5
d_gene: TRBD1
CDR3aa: CASSAGQGAYSNQPQHF
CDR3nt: TGTGCCAGCAGCGCAGGACAGGGGGCCTATAGCAATCAGCCCCAGCATTTT

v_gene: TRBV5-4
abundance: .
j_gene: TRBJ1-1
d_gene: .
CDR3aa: CASSLDRGTEAFF
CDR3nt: TGTGCCAGCAGCTTGGATCGGGGGACTGAAGCTTTCTTT

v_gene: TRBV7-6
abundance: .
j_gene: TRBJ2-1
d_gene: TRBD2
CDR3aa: CASSFTVREANNEQFF
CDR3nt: TGTGCCAGCAGCTTTACGGTACGGGAGGCTAACAATGAGCAGTTCTTC

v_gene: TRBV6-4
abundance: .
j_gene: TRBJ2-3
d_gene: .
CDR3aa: CASSDSAGITTDTQYF
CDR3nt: TGTGCCAGCAGTGACTCTGCGGGAATCACCACAGATACGCAGTATTTT

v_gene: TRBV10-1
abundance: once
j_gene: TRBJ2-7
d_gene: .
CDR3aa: CASSELQHYEQYF
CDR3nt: TGCGCCAGCAGTGAGTTACAACACTACGAGCAGTACTTC

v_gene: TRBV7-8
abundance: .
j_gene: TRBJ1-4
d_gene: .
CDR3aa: CASSLAIWLWDEKLFF
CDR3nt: TGTGCCAGCAGCTTAGCGATTTGGCTCTGGGATGAAAAACTGTTTTTT

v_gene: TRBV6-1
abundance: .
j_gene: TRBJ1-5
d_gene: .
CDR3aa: CASSEPPLRGSNQPQHF
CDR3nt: TGTGCCAGCAGTGAACCTCCTCTTCGGGGAAGCAATCAGCCCCAGCATTTT

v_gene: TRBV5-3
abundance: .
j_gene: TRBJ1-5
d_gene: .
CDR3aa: CATGEDNQPQHF
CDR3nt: TGTGCCACCGGGGAGGACAATCAGCCCCAGCATTTT

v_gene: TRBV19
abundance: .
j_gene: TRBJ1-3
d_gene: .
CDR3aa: CASRRGGNTIYF
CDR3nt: TGTGCCAGTAGGCGCGGTGGAAACACCATATATTTT

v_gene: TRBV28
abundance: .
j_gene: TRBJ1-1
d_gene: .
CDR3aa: CASTRGPPLTPNTEAFF
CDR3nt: TGTGCCAGCACCAGAGGCCCCCCTCTTACCCCGAACACTGAAGCTTTCTTT

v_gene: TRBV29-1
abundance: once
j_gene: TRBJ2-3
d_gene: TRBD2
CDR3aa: CSVDSLAGDTQYF
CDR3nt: TGCAGCGTTGATAGTCTAGCGGGAGATACGCAGTATTTT

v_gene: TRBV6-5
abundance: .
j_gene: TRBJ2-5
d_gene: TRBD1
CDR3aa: CASSTGTGQETQYF
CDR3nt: TGTGCCAGCAGCACCGGGACAGGGCAAGAGACCCAGTACTTC

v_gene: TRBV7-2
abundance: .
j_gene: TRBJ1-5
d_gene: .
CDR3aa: CASSLWGSGFNQPQHF
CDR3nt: TGTGCCAGCAGCCTATGGGGGTCGGGATTTAATCAGCCCCAGCATTTT

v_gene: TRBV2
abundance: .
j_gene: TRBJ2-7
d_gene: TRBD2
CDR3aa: CASSPLAGGREQYF
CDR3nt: TGTGCCAGCAGTCCTCTAGCGGGAGGAAGGGAGCAGTACTTC

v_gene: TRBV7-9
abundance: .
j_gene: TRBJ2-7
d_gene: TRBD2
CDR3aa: CASSLAVRGGRTYEQYF
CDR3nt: TGTGCCAGCAGCTTAGCGGTACGGGGGGGCAGAACCTACGAGCAGTACTTC

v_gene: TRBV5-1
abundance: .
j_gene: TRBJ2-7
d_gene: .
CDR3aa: CASSLAGGTLSYEQYF
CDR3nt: TGCGCCAGCAGCTTGGCCGGAGGAACCCTCTCCTACGAGCAGTACTTC

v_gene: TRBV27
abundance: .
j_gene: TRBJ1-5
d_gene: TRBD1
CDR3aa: CASSPSGQGNQPQHF
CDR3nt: TGTGCCAGCAGTCCCTCCGGACAGGGTAATCAGCCCCAGCATTTT

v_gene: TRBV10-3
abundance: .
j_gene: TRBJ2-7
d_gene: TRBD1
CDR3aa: CAISNNRGNTYEQYF
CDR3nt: TGTGCCATCAGTAATAACAGGGGGAACACCTACGAGCAGTACTTC

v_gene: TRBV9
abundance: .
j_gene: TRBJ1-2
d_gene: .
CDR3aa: CASSGRDVQDYGYTF
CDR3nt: TGTGCCAGCAGCGGAAGGGACGTCCAAGACTATGGCTACACCTTC

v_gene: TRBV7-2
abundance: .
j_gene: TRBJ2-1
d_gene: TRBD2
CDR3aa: CASRSLSGTYNEQFF
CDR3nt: TGTGCCAGCAGGAGCCTAAGCGGGACCTACAATGAGCAGTTCTTC

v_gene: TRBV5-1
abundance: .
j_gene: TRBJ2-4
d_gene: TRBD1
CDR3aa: CASSLKTGDGNIQYF
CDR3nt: TGCGCCAGCAGCTTAAAAACAGGGGACGGAAACATTCAGTACTTC

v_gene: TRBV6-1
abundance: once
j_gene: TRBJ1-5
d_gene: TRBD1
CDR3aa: CASSVTGGADQPQHF
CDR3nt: TGTGCCAGCAGTGTGACAGGGGGCGCGGATCAGCCCCAGCATTTT

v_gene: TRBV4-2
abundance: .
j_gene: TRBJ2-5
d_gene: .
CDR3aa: CASSQNRDPVQETQYF
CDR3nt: TGTGCCAGCAGCCAAAACCGGGATCCAGTCCAAGAGACCCAGTACTTC

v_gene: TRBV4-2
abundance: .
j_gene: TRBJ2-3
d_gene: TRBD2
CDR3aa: CASSSSALAGIDTQYF
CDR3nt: TGTGCCAGCAGCTCCTCGGCCCTAGCGGGAATAGATACGCAGTATTTT

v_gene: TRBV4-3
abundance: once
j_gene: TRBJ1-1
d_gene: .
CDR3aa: CASSQDWRTAHTEAFF
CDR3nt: TGCGCCAGCAGCCAAGATTGGAGGACAGCCCACACTGAAGCTTTCTTT

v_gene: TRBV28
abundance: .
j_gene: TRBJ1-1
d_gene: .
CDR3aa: CASAFWVYTEAFF
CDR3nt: TGTGCCAGCGCCTTCTGGGTTTACACTGAAGCTTTCTTT

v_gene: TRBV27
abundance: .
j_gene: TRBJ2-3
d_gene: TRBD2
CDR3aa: CASTLLGAGGSADTQYF
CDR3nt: TGTGCCAGCACCCTTCTCGGGGCGGGAGGGAGTGCAGATACGCAGTATTTT

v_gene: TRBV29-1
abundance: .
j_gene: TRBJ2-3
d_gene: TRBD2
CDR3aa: CSVTSGPGEDTQYF
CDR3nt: TGCAGCGTGACTAGCGGGCCAGGCGAAGATACGCAGTATTTT

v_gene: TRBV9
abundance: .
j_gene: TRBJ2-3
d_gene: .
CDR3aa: CASSPRGGRSTDTQYF
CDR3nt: TGTGCCAGCAGCCCAAGGGGGGGGAGAAGCACAGATACGCAGTATTTT

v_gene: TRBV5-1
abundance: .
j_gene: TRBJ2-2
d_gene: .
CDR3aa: CASSSGGGATGELFF
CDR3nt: TGCGCCAGCAGCTCGGGTGGAGGGGCGACCGGGGAGCTGTTTTTT

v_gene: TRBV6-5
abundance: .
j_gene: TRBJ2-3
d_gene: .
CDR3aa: CASSRTGAYTDTQYF
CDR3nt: TGTGCCAGCAGTCGTACTGGGGCTTACACAGATACGCAGTATTTT

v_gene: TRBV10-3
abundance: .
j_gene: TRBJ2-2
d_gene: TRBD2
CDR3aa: CAISATSGRRNTGELFF
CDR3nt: TGTGCCATCAGCGCTACTAGCGGGAGGAGAAACACCGGGGAGCTGTTTTTT

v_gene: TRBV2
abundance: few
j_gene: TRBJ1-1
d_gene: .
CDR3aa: CASGGRQVNTEAFF
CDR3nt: TGTGCCAGCGGTGGGCGCCAGGTGAACACTGAAGCTTTCTTT

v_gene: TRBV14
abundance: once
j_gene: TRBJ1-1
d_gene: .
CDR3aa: CASSQGYVWLDTEAFF
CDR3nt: TGTGCCAGCAGCCAAGGGTACGTCTGGTTGGACACTGAAGCTTTCTTT

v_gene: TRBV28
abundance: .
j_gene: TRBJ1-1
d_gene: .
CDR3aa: CAISRGNTEAFF
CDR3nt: TGTGCCATCTCGAGAGGGAACACTGAAGCTTTCTTT

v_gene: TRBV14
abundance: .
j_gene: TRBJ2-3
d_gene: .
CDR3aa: CASSQDRAQGSDTQYF
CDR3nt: TGTGCCAGCAGCCAAGATCGGGCTCAGGGCTCAGATACGCAGTATTTT

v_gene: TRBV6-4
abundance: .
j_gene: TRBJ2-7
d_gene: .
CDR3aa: CASSDPRDLAYEQYF
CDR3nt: TGTGCCAGCAGTGACCCTCGAGACCTAGCCTACGAGCAGTACTTC

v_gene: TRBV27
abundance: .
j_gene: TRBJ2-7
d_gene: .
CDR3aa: CASSLSGGYTHYEQYF
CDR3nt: TGTGCCAGCAGTTTATCTGGGGGTTATACCCATTACGAGCAGTACTTC